The clone carrying this T cell receptor beta chain was counted a few times. Its antigen remains unknown. V lost 2 bases and J lost 4, with 13 bases in between. CDR3 length equals 15 residues. Per germline, CDR1 SGHNT and CDR2 YYREEE (reference sequence). The repertoire was sequenced with immunoSEQ multiplex PCR; TCRdb's copy has only in-frame clones and lacks some. The sample lists about 90,000 clones, 88% occurring once. The data originate from a study of graft-versus-host responses after intestinal transplantation. Study overall: Uniformly, recipients were administered anti-thymocyte globulin induction with subsequent tacrolimus and steroids for around 3 years. General observations from the study: Early post-transplant HvG declines showed an association with peak circulating GvH clone levels. GvH clones turned up in recipient marrow; some had shown up first in ileum or blood. Individuals who had graft-donor T cell macrochimerism had allografts that showed high graft-versus-host to host-versus-graft clonal ratios.

The sequencing used unstimulated CD4+ T cells sorted from spleen or lymph node cells, collected before transplant. This chain joins TRBV5-4 and TRBJ2-1, with a weak D call TRBD2 (5 bases). The TCR was taken from a human donor who was the organ donor for an intestinal transplant. The CDR3 nucleotides read TGTGCCAGCAGCTTTGGACGGCGGACTTACAATGAGCAGTTCTTC. Translation gives CASSFGRRTYNEQFF.